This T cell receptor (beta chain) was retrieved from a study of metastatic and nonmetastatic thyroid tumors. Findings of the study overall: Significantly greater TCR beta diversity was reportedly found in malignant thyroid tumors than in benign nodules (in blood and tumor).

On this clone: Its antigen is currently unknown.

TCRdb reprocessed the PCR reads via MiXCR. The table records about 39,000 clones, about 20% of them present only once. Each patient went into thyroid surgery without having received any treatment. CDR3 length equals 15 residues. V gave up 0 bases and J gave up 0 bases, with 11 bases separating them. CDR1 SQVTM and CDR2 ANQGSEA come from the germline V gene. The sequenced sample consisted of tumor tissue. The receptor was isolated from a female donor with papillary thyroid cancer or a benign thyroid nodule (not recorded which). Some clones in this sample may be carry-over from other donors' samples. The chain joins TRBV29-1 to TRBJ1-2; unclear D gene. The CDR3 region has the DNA TGCAGCGTTGAAGATGAGAGCCCAGCTAACTATGGCTACACCTTC. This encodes CSVEDESPANYGYTF. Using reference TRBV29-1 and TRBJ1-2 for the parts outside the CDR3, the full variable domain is SAVISQKPSRDICQRGTSLTIQCQVDSQVTMMFWYRQQPGQSLTLIATANQGSEATYESGFVIDKFPISRPNLTFSTLTVSNMSPEDSSIYLCSVEDESPANYGYTFGSGTRLTVV.